Each of the 21 T cell receptor beta chains below was sequenced from the same sample in a study of early T cells in non-severe SARS-CoV-2 infection. A single record per CDR3 protein comes from TCRdb applying MiXCR to the 5' RACE reads. The sample lists about 58,000 distinct CDR3 sequences, roughly 13% occurring once. The sample was whole blood. Receptors were obtained from an adult who was a healthcare worker with PCR-confirmed SARS-CoV-2 infection or an uninfected control (not recorded which).

This clonotype was detected a few times. This chain uses TRBV28 with TRBJ2-5, with 9 bases lining up with TRBD2. Germline V gene data show CDR1 as MDHEN and CDR2 as SYDVKM. The CDR3 is 14 amino acids. V was pared by 8 bases and J by 4 bases, with 8 bases of the junction left unmatched. The chain's CDR3 is CASWGSGRPETQYF. The CDR3 coding sequence is TGTGCCAGCTGGGGTAGCGGGAGACCAGAGACCCAGTACTTC.

This clonotype was observed a few times. In DNA form, the CDR3 reads TGTGCCATCAGTGTTCGGGATGGCTACACCTTC. Amino acids: CAISVRDGYTF. V usage is TRBV10-3 and J usage is TRBJ1-2; D ambiguous. Deletions cut 4 bases from V and 6 bases from J, with 6 bases between. CDR1 and CDR2 from the germline V gene are ENHRY and SYGVKD. CDR3 length: 11 amino acids.

Ten or more counts support this clonotype. The chain links TRBV29-1 to TRBJ2-3; 13 nucleotides match TRBD2. The V segment lost 8 bases and the J segment 7 bases; nucleotides outside the gene matches: 3. This CDR3 spans 12 amino acids. Germline loops: CDR1 SQVTM, CDR2 ANQGSEA. CDR3 DNA sequence: TGCAGCTTCGGGACTAGCGGGAATACGCAGTATTTT. It translates to CSFGTSGNTQYF.

This clonotype turned up a few times. The chain employs TRBV28 and TRBJ2-7, with unresolved D. The V and J ends lost 2 bases and 3 bases respectively, with 8 bases between them. The CDR3 spans 13 residues. Germline lookup yields CDR1 MDHEN and CDR2 SYDVKM. The CDR3 DNA reads as TGTGCCAGCAGTTTACGAGCCCGCTACGAGCAGTACTTC. Translating gives CASSLRARYEQYF.

The rearrangement uses TRBV20-1 and TRBJ1-5; a weak D match, TRBD1 (5 bases). The germline gives CDR1 DFQATT, CDR2 SNEGSKA (reference sequence). V was shortened by 5 bases and J by 3 bases, with 11 bases between the two germline ends. The CDR3 loop spans 13 amino acids. Here the CDR3 reads CSALDSYNQPQHF. Here the CDR3 DNA reads TGCAGTGCTCTAGACAGTTACAATCAGCCCCAGCATTTT.

The V gene is TRBV12-3 or TRBV12-4, the J gene TRBJ1-5, with 7 positions matching TRBD1. Unmatched junction bases numbered 4, after V lost 4 bases and J lost 1 base. The CDR3 is made up of 15 amino acids. The chain's CDR3 is CASSWGTVSNQPQHF. CDR3 DNA sequence: TGTGCCAGCAGTTGGGGGACAGTAAGCAATCAGCCCCAGCATTTT.

V gene TRBV11-2 combines with J gene TRBJ2-3; 10 bases agree with TRBD2. CDR3 length: 14 amino acids. J was trimmed by 8 bases and V by 0 bases; bases with no gene match: 2. Germline assignment: CDR1 SGHAT and CDR2 FQNNGV. The CDR3 spells CASSLDASGGTQYF. The CDR3 DNA sequence: TGTGCCAGCAGCTTAGATGCTAGCGGGGGTACGCAGTATTTT.

In this sample, this clonotype turned up many times. This chain uses TRBV10-1 with TRBJ2-1, with TRBD2 matching over 7 bases. This CDR3 has 15 amino acids. The germline CDR1 and CDR2 sequences are WNHNN and SYGVQD (reference sequence). V shed 2 bases, J shed 2 bases, and the junction held 3 bases outside the gene matches. This chain's CDR3 is CASSEQRGTYNEQFF. The CDR3 nucleotides are TGCGCCAGCAGTGAGCAGCGGGGAACCTACAATGAGCAGTTCTTC.

This clonotype occurred many times. The V and J genes are TRBV29-1 and TRBJ1-2, with 9 bases fitting TRBD1. CDR1 is SQVTM, CDR2 ANQGSEA, per germline. CDR3 length: 12 residues. Trimming removed 5 bases from V and 7 bases from J; junction bases left unmatched: 5. This CDR3 reads CSVPGQGGGYTF. In nucleotides, the CDR3 is TGCAGCGTTCCGGGACAGGGAGGTGGCTACACCTTC. Using reference TRBV29-1 and TRBJ1-2 for the parts outside the CDR3, the full variable domain is SAVISQKPSRDICQRGTSLTIQCQVDSQVTMMFWYRQQPGQSLTLIATANQGSEATYESGFVIDKFPISRPNLTFSTLTVSNMSPEDSSIYLCSVPGQGGGYTFGSGTRLTVV.

This clonotype appeared a few times. V and J are TRBV21-1 and TRBJ1-2; the table gives TRBD1 as D, unverified against the DNA. TRBV21-1 is reported as a pseudogene. The CDR3 sequence is 13 residues long. CDR3 residues: CASSMGRVAGYTF. As DNA, the CDR3 is TGTGCCAGCAGCATGGGCAGGGTAGCTGGCTACACCTTC.

Ten or more counts support this clonotype. V is TRBV10-2 and J is TRBJ2-7; D unresolved. Between the trimmed V and J ends, which lost 5 bases and 7 bases, there was a span of 9 bases. CDR3 length: 11 amino acids. CDR1 WSHSY and CDR2 SAAADI come from the germline V gene. DNA of the CDR3: TGCGCCAGCAGTACAGCTGGGGAGCAGTACTTC. Its translation is CASSTAGEQYF.

The gene calls are TRBV19 and TRBJ1-2, with D perhaps TRBD1 (6 bases). This CDR3 comprises 15 residues. Germline V CDR1 and CDR2: LNHDA, SQIVND (reference sequence). Trimming shortened V by 6 bases and J by 6 bases, and 20 bases separated the two germline ends. The CDR3 loop reads CASSAIQGIGDGYTF. The DNA of the CDR3 is TGTGCCAGTAGCGCTATACAGGGCATCGGAGATGGCTACACCTTC.

The V call is TRBV5-1, the J call TRBJ2-3; D is unclear. Germline V gene lookup returns CDR1 SGHRS and CDR2 YFSETQ. Trimming shortened V by 1 base and J by 3 bases, and 9 bases separated the two germline ends. The CDR3 is made up of 14 amino acids. For the CDR3, the DNA is TGCGCCAGCAGCTTGAGGTCGGCGACAGATACGCAGTATTTT. This translates into CASSLRSATDTQYF.

The chain recombines TRBV6-1 with TRBJ2-7; TRBD1 matches at 7 bases. With V trimmed by 3 bases and J by 4 bases, 9 bases remained unmatched. Germline CDR1 is MNHNS and CDR2 is SASEGT. The CDR3 runs 15 residues. Here the CDR3 DNA reads TGTGCCAGCAGTGATTGGTCGACCAGGGGGTACGAGCAGTACTTC. Translation gives CASSDWSTRGYEQYF.

The table lists this clonotype with a few counts. The gene calls are TRBV7-2 and TRBJ2-3; 9 bases match TRBD2. The germline gives CDR1 SGHTA, CDR2 FQGNSA. CDR3 length equals 15 residues. Trimming took 0 bases from V and 4 from J; bases not matched to a gene: 2. CDR3 protein: CASSLALAGSDTQYF. CDR3 sequence (DNA): TGTGCCAGCAGCTTAGCTCTAGCGGGGTCAGATACGCAGTATTTT.

This clonotype was observed many times. This chain joins TRBV12-3 or TRBV12-4 and TRBJ2-2; TRBD2 agrees at 15 bases. Trimming cost V 6 bases and J 6 bases; bases outside gene matches: 2. The CDR3 runs 15 residues. The CDR3 loop is CASSRTSGGAGELFF. The CDR3 nucleotides read TGTGCCAGCAGCCGGACTAGCGGGGGGGCCGGGGAGCTGTTTTTT.

This clonotype was seen ten or more times. This sequence joins TRBV5-4 and TRBJ2-3; 8 bases line up with TRBD1. Germline-derived CDR1 and CDR2 are SGHNT and YYREEE (reference sequence). With 2 bases clipped from V and 7 bases from J, the junction kept 3 bases outside the gene matches. The CDR3 has 13 amino acids. The CDR3 DNA reads TGTGCCAGCAGCTTCGACAGGGGCAATACGCAGTATTTT. This encodes CASSFDRGNTQYF.

This clonotype was picked up many times. The rearrangement links TRBV3-1 to TRBJ2-5; no definite D call. Looked up from germline, CDR1 is LGHDT and CDR2 is YNNKEL (reference sequence). Trimming stripped 0 bases from V and 2 bases from J, with 10 bases between. The CDR3 spans 15 residues. The CDR3 loop reads CASSQDWAAQETQYF. In DNA form, the CDR3 reads TGTGCCAGCAGCCAAGATTGGGCAGCTCAAGAGACCCAGTACTTC.

The genes are TRBV24-1 and TRBJ2-3; TRBD1 matches 10 bases. The germline gives CDR1 KGHDR, CDR2 SFDVKD. J was trimmed by 1 base and V by 0 bases; bases with no gene match: 0. The CDR3 is 16 amino acids. The CDR3 region has the DNA TGTGCCACCAGTGATTTGGGGACAGGGGGCACAGATACGCAGTATTTT. As protein: CATSDLGTGGTDTQYF.

This clonotype was seen ten or more times. The chain joins TRBV18 to TRBJ2-1; perhaps TRBD2 as D (5 bases). The V gene lost 6 bases and the J gene lost 4 bases, with 10 bases spanning the gap. Germline lookup yields CDR1 KGHSH and CDR2 LQKENI. This CDR3 contains 13 residues. The DNA for the CDR3 is TGTGCCAGCTCCCATCGGGGTTACAATGAGCAGTTCTTC. Translation gives CASSHRGYNEQFF.

The chain recombines TRBV4-1 with TRBJ2-3, with 9 bases fitting TRBD1. This CDR3 has 17 amino acids. The germline gives CDR1 MGHRA, CDR2 YSYEKL. V shed 0 bases and J 2 bases; nucleotides not matched to a gene: 6. The CDR3 region has the DNA TGCGCCAGCAGCCAAGAAGGAAGACAGGGGGTCACAGATACGCAGTATTTT. Translated, it gives CASSQEGRQGVTDTQYF.